This TCR beta chain stems from a study of T cells in narcolepsy. For the study at large: Healthy controls were enrolled alongside patients with narcolepsy type 1 or type 2.

Assay: immunoSEQ multiplex PCR; the TCRdb copy retains only in-frame clones and omits some. Of more than 20,000 clones listed, about 90% are singletons. Points from the study as a whole: Healthy controls reportedly lacked the autoreactive clonotypes serially found in patients' blood.

For this clone: Its specificity is not known.

CDR1 and CDR2 (germline): SNHLY, FYNNEI. V lost 6 bases to trimming and J lost 7 bases, with 12 bases between them. The CDR3 extends over 13 amino acids. The sample was CD45RA- memory CD4+ T cells from PBMCs. The genes are TRBV2 and TRBJ2-2, with D possibly called TRBD1 or TRBD2 (5 bases each). This clonotype was sampled from a human donor with narcolepsy. CDR3 sequence reads: CASRVRDGGELFF. The CDR3 region has the DNA TGTGCCAGCAGGGTCAGGGACGGCGGGGAGCTGTTTTTT.